What follows are 14 T cell receptor beta chains derived from one specimen sequenced in a study of blood T cell repertoires in COVID-19. The assay was immunoSEQ multiplex PCR, and TCRdb's table has in-frame clones only and misses some. The profile shows 220,000 or so clones, under 90% of them singletons. The specimen was peripheral blood. The receptor source for this set is an elderly woman with acute or convalescent COVID-19.

The chain carries TRBV29-1 and TRBJ1-1; D gene ambiguous. Germline lookup yields CDR1 SQVTM and CDR2 ANQGSEA. V was cut by 7 bases and J by 3 bases, with 12 bases left in between. This CDR3 region has 12 residues. CDR3 residues: CSASGSHTEAFF. The CDR3 DNA sequence: TGCAGCGCCTCGGGTAGCCACACTGAAGCTTTCTTT.

This clone was recorded once. This sequence joins TRBV2 and TRBJ2-7, with D maybe TRBD1 (5 bases). CDR3 length: 14 residues. The V gene lost 3 bases and the J gene lost 6 bases, with 15 bases spanning the gap. Germline V gene sequence: CDR1 SNHLY, CDR2 FYNNEI. Here the CDR3 DNA reads TGTGCCAGCAGTGACCTTCGGGCAGGGCTCGAGCAGTACTTC. This sequence encodes CASSDLRAGLEQYF.

The V and J genes are TRBV6-5 and TRBJ1-1; D call uncertain. Trimming cost V 2 bases and J 1 base, with 8 bases left between them. The CDR3 runs to 14 residues. Germline V lookup: CDR1 MNHEY, CDR2 SVGAGI. The CDR3 reads CASSYLTANTEAFF. The CDR3, as DNA: TGTGCCAGCAGTTACCTGACTGCGAACACTGAAGCTTTCTTT.

This chain links TRBV19 with TRBJ1-1, with a weak D call TRBD1 (5 bases). Germline lookup yields CDR1 LNHDA and CDR2 SQIVND (reference sequence). V was cut by 7 bases and J by 4 bases, with 16 bases left in between. This CDR3 spans 14 amino acids. CDR3 sequence: CASTSAGRITEAFF. DNA of the CDR3: TGTGCCAGTACCTCCGCAGGGAGGATCACTGAAGCTTTCTTT.

The rearrangement uses TRBV7-9 and TRBJ1-6, with D unclear. V was shortened by 6 bases and J by 6 bases, with 12 bases between the two germline ends. Germline CDR1 SEHNR, CDR2 FQNEAQ (reference sequence). The CDR3 extends over 14 amino acids. Here the CDR3 reads CASSFQDSNSPLHF. As DNA, the CDR3 is TGTGCCAGCAGTTTCCAGGATAGTAATTCACCCCTCCACTTT.

The chain combines TRBV14 with TRBJ1-2; TRBD1 matches at 7 bases. CDR3 size: 18 residues. V dropped 4 bases and J dropped 2; count of bases not matched to a gene: 16. Germline CDR1 SGHDN, CDR2 FVKESK. This chain's CDR3 is CASSPDRLGTARNYGYTF. As DNA, the CDR3 is TGTGCCAGCAGCCCCGACCGATTAGGGACAGCGAGAAACTATGGCTACACCTTC.

The chain employs TRBV12-3 or TRBV12-4 and TRBJ2-7; TRBD2 is a possible D gene (6 bases). This CDR3 is 13 amino acids long. V lost 4 bases and J lost 5, with 12 bases in between. CDR3 amino acids: CASSSLARDEQYF. The CDR3 DNA reads TGTGCCAGCAGTTCACTAGCTAGGGACGAGCAGTACTTC.

CDR3 amino acids: CASSQHRDQSGYTF. CDR3 nucleotide sequence: TGTGCCAGCAGCCAGCACAGGGATCAGAGCGGCTACACCTTC. This chain connects TRBV3-1 (or the pseudogene TRBV3-2) to TRBJ1-2; D perhaps matches TRBD1 (6 bases). Germline V gives CDR1 LGHDT, CDR2 YNNKEL (reference sequence). The germline V and J ends were trimmed by 3 bases and 8 bases, with 16 bases remaining between them. The CDR3 extends over 14 amino acids.

V is TRBV30 and J is TRBJ1-5; weak D call: TRBD1 (5 bases). This CDR3 has 13 amino acids. Germline V gene sequence: CDR1 GTSNPN, CDR2 SVGIG (reference sequence). The V end was cut by 4 bases, the J end by 7 bases, with 14 bases between. The CDR3 reads CAWTGGGGQPQHF. As DNA, the CDR3 is TGTGCCTGGACTGGCGGGGGTGGCCAGCCCCAGCATTTT.

The rearrangement uses TRBV19 and TRBJ1-2; D is perhaps TRBD1 (6 bases). This CDR3 region has 16 residues. The germline gives CDR1 LNHDA, CDR2 SQIVND (reference sequence). With 4 bases removed from V and 2 bases from J, the gap between germline ends came to 17 bases. The CDR3 DNA is TGTGCCAGTAGTACGGAGAGGGACACGGCAAACTATGGCTACACCTTC. It specifies CASSTERDTANYGYTF.

With respect to this clone: At one of its ends the junction is not consistent with the germline gene, which may arise from a read error. The genes are TRBV7-9 and TRBJ1-1; D possibly corresponds to TRBD1 (5 bases). The CDR3 extends over 14 amino acids. The germline CDR1 and CDR2 sequences are SEHNR and FQNEAQ (reference sequence). The DNA of the CDR3 is TGTGCCAGCAGCTTAATAGGGGTGAATACTGAAGCTTTCTTT. This gives the protein CASSLIGVNTEAFF.

To note about this clone: The junction does not match germline at one end; this may be a read error. The rearrangement links TRBV7-7 to TRBJ2-3, with D uncertain. The CDR3 totals 13 residues. Germline-derived CDR1 and CDR2 are SSHAT and FNYEAQ (reference sequence). The chain's CDR3 is CASSLDRRGTQYF. The CDR3 bases are TGTGCTAGCAGCTTAGATCGGAGAGGCACGCAGTATTTT.

This clone was picked up one time. The chain links TRBV4-2 to TRBJ1-6, with 7 bases identical to TRBD1. The CDR3 spans 16 residues. Germline lookup yields CDR1 LGHNA and CDR2 YNFKEQ. Germline trimming cut 3 bases from V and 0 bases from J; bases unmatched to any gene: 2. Here the CDR3 reads CASSQDRSSYNSPLHF. The CDR3 bases are TGTGCCAGCAGCCAGGACAGGAGCTCCTATAATTCACCCCTCCACTTT.

This clone was found once. The chain uses TRBV2 and TRBJ1-2; D is undetermined. Germline loops: CDR1 SNHLY, CDR2 FYNNEI. V shed 0 bases and J shed 4 bases, with 6 bases lying between them. The CDR3 totals 13 residues. In DNA form, the CDR3 reads TGTGCCAGCAGTGAAGCGGGCGTCTATGGCTACACCTTC. Encoded protein: CASSEAGVYGYTF. Supplemented by reference TRBV2 and TRBJ1-2, the full variable domain reads EPEVTQTPSHQVTQMGQEVILRCVPISNHLYFYWYRQILGQKVEFLVSFYNNEISEKSEIFDDQFSVERPDGSNFTLKIRSTKLEDSAMYFCASSEAGVYGYTFGSGTRLTVV.